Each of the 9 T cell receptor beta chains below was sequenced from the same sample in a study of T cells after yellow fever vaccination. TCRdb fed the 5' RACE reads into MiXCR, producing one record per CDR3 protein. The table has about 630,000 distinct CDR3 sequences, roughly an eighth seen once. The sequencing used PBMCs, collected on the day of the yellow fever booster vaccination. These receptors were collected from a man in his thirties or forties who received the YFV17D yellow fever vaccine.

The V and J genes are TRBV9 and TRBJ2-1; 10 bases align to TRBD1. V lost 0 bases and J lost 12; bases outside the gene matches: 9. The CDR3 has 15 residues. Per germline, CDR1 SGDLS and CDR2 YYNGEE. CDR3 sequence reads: CASSVGSGTGAGQFF. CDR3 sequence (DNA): TGTGCCAGCAGCGTAGGATCCGGGACAGGGGCTGGGCAGTTCTTC.

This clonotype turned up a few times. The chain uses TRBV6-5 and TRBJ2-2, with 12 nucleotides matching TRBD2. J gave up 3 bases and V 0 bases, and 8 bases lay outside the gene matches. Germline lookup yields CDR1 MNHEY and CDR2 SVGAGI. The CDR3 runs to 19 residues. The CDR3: CASSYSVASGRADTGELFF. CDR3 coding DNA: TGTGCCAGCAGTTACTCCGTGGCTAGCGGGAGGGCCGACACCGGGGAGCTGTTTTTT.

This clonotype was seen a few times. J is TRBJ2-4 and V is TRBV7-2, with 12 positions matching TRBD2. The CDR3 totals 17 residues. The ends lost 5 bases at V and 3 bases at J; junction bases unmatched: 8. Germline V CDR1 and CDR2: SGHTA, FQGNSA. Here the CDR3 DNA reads TGTGCCAGCAGCCCCATGACTAGCGGGAGAGGCAAAAACATTCAGTACTTC. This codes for CASSPMTSGRGKNIQYF.

CDR3 residues: CSARGGGPTSGRAEQGIQYF. CDR3 DNA sequence: TGCAGTGCTAGAGGAGGAGGGCCTACTAGCGGGAGGGCGGAACAGGGTATTCAGTACTTC. This chain connects TRBV20-1 to TRBJ2-4; 13 bases agree with TRBD2. Germline-derived CDR1 and CDR2 are DFQATT and SNEGSKA (reference sequence). J lost 10 bases, V lost 1 base, and 22 bases had no gene match. There are 20 residues in the CDR3.

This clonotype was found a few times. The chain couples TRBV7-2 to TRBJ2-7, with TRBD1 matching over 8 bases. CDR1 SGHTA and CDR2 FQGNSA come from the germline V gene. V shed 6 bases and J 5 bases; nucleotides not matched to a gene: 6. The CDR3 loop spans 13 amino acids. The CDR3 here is CASRPSGGHEQYF. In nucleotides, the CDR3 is TGTGCCAGCAGGCCCTCAGGGGGCCACGAGCAGTACTTC.

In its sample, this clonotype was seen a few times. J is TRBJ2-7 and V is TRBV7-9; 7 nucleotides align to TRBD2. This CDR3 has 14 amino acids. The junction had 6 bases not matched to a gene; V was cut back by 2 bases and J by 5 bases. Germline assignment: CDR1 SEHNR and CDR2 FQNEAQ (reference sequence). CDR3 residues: CASSLSGGEDEQYF. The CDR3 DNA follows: TGTGCCAGCAGCTTATCGGGGGGAGAGGACGAGCAGTACTTC.

The chain's CDR3 is CASSRPLGGPNEQFF. The CDR3 DNA reads TGTGCCAGCAGCCGCCCCCTTGGGGGGCCGAATGAGCAGTTCTTC. The chain has TRBV12-3 or TRBV12-4 and TRBJ2-1; either TRBD1 or TRBD2 may fit D (6 bases each). V was trimmed by 6 bases and J by 7 bases, leaving 19 bases between them. The CDR3 contains 15 residues.

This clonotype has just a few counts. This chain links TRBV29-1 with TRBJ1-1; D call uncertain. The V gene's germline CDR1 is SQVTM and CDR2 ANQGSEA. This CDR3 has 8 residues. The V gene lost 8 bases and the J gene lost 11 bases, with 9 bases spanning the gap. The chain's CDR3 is CSPTVAFF. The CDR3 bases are TGCAGCCCGACTGTTGCTTTCTTT.

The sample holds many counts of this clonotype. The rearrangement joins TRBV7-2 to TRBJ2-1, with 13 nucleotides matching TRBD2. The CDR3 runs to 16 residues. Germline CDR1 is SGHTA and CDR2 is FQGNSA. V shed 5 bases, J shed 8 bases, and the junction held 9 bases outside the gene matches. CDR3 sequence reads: CASSIRLAGGSDEQFF. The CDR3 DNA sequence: TGTGCCAGCAGCATTCGACTAGCGGGAGGCAGCGATGAGCAGTTCTTC.